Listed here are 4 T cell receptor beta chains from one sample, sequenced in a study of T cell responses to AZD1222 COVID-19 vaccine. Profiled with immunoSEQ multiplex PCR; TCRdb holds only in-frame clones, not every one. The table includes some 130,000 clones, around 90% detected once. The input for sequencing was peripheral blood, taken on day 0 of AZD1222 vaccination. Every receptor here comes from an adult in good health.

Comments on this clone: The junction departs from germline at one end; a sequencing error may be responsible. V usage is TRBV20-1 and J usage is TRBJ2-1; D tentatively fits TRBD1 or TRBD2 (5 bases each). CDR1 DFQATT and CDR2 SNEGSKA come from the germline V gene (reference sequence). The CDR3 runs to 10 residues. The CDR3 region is CSASTGPGLF. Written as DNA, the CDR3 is TGCAGTGCTAGTACTGGGCCGGGACTCTTC.

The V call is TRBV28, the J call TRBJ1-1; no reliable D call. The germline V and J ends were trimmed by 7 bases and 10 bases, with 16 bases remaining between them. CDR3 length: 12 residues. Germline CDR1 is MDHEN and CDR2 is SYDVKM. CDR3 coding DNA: TGTGCCAGCAAAAAAGGGATTATCGGAGCTTTCTTT. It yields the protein CASKKGIIGAFF.

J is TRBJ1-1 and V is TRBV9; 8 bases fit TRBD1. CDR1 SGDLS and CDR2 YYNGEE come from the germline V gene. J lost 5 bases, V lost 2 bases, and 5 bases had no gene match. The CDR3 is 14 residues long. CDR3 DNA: TGTGCCAGCAGCGTGCAGGGGGCATCTACTGAAGCTTTCTTT. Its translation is CASSVQGASTEAFF.

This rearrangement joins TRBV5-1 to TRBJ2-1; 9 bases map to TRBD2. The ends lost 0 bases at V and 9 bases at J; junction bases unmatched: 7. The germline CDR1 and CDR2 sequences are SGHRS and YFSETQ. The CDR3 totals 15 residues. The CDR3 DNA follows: TGCGCCAGCAGCTTGGAATTAGCGGGGGTGGGTGAGCAGTTCTTC. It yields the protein CASSLELAGVGEQFF.